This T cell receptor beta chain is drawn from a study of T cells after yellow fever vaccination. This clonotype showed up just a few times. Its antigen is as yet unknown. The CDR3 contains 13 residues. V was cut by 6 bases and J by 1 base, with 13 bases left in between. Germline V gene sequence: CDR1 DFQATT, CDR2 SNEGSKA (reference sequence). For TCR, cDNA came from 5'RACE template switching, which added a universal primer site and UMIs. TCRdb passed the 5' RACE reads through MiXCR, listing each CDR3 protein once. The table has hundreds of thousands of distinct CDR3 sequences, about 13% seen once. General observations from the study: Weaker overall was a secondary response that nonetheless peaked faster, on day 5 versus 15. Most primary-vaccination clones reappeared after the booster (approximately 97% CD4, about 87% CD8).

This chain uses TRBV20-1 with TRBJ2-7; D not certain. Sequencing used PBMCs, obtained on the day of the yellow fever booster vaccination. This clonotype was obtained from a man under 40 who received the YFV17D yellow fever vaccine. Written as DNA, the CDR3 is TGCAGTGCCGCCCCAGGTATATCCTACGAGCAGTACTTC. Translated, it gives CSAAPGISYEQYF.